This is a list of T cell receptor beta chains from one sample in a study of cytomegalovirus exposure and HLA in healthy donors. Produced via immunoSEQ multiplex PCR; TCRdb's table is partial and in-frame only. The profile shows approximately 70,000 clones, around 70% of them singletons. The sample consisted of PBMCs. These receptors were collected from a male donor in good health and CMV-seropositive. CDR3s include the opening cysteine and the closing phenylalanine or tryptophan. Each record gives: clone size, D gene, V gene, J gene, CDR3 DNA, CDR3 protein. A D gene is named only where the DNA matches it firmly. A clone size is listed for some rows: how often the clone was seen (once, few, many), or a class if it is expanded.

abundance: NA; d_gene: NA; v_gene: TRBV5-1; j_gene: TRBJ2-7; CDR3nt: TGCGCCAGCAGCGAGAACTACGAGCAGTACTTC; CDR3aa: CASSENYEQYF
abundance: NA; d_gene: NA; v_gene: TRBV25-1; j_gene: TRBJ2-5; CDR3nt: TGTGCCAGCAGAGGGAGGAACCAAGAGACCCAGTACTTC; CDR3aa: CASRGRNQETQYF
abundance: NA; d_gene: TRBD1; v_gene: TRBV7-2; j_gene: TRBJ2-2; CDR3nt: TGTGCCAGCAGCCGGCGGACAGGGGCCACCGGGGAGCTGTTTTTT; CDR3aa: CASSRRTGATGELFF
abundance: once; d_gene: TRBD1; v_gene: TRBV6-1; j_gene: TRBJ2-2; CDR3nt: TGTGCCAGCAAGAAGGGACAGGGGGACGGCGGGGAGCTGTTTTTT; CDR3aa: CASKKGQGDGGELFF
abundance: NA; d_gene: NA; v_gene: TRBV5-1; j_gene: TRBJ2-3; CDR3nt: TGCGCCAGCAGCCTGGGGGCTAGCGGTAGCACAGATACGCAGTATTTT; CDR3aa: CASSLGASGSTDTQYF
abundance: few; d_gene: NA; v_gene: TRBV28; j_gene: TRBJ1-1; CDR3nt: TGTGCCAGCAGTTCAGACTATGCTCTTTCAGGGGATGGTCGAACTGAAGCTTTCTTT; CDR3aa: CASSSDYALSGDGRTEAFF
abundance: NA; d_gene: NA; v_gene: TRBV19; j_gene: TRBJ2-7; CDR3nt: TGTGCCAGTAGTCAACAGGCCGACTCCTACGAGCAGTACTTC; CDR3aa: CASSQQADSYEQYF
abundance: NA; d_gene: NA; v_gene: TRBV19; j_gene: TRBJ2-1; CDR3nt: TGTGCCAGTAGTTTAGGGGGAGTTGCCTACAATGAGCAGTTCTTC; CDR3aa: CASSLGGVAYNEQFF
abundance: NA; d_gene: NA; v_gene: TRBV15; j_gene: TRBJ2-3; CDR3nt: TGTGCCACCAGCAGAGACGGAAGACTCCCGGATACGCAGTATTTT; CDR3aa: CATSRDGRLPDTQYF
abundance: few; d_gene: NA; v_gene: TRBV5-4; j_gene: TRBJ1-1; CDR3nt: TGTGCCAGCAGCTTGGACAGGTCGTACACTGAAGCTTTCTTT; CDR3aa: CASSLDRSYTEAFF
abundance: NA; d_gene: NA; v_gene: TRBV29-1; j_gene: TRBJ2-3; CDR3nt: TGCAGCGTTGAACTACGGGGGAGGTGGGATACGCAGTATTTT; CDR3aa: CSVELRGRWDTQYF
abundance: few; d_gene: TRBD2; v_gene: TRBV9; j_gene: TRBJ2-3; CDR3nt: TGTGCCAGCAGCGTAGGAGGTAGCGGGGGTAGGGACACGCAGTATTTT; CDR3aa: CASSVGGSGGRDTQYF
abundance: few; d_gene: NA; v_gene: TRBV7-9; j_gene: TRBJ1-1; CDR3nt: TGTGCCAGCAGTAAACAGGGAGGGCACACTGAAGCTTTCTTT; CDR3aa: CASSKQGGHTEAFF
abundance: NA; d_gene: TRBD2; v_gene: TRBV27; j_gene: TRBJ2-7; CDR3nt: TGTGCCAGCAGCCGTGGACACGGGAGGGTCGCCTACGAGCAGTACTTC; CDR3aa: CASSRGHGRVAYEQYF
abundance: few; d_gene: NA; v_gene: TRBV11-3; j_gene: TRBJ2-5; CDR3nt: TGTGCCAGCAGCTTAGGACCGGGCGCAGGGGAGACCCAGTACTTC; CDR3aa: CASSLGPGAGETQYF
abundance: NA; d_gene: NA; v_gene: TRBV19; j_gene: TRBJ1-4; CDR3nt: TGTGCCAGTAGTACTGGGCTTACTTCAGGAAAACTGTTTTTT; CDR3aa: CASSTGLTSGKLFF
abundance: NA; d_gene: TRBD2; v_gene: TRBV11-2; j_gene: TRBJ2-1; CDR3nt: TGTGCCAGCAGCTTCTGGCGGGGGGGCTTAGGAGAGCAGTTCTTC; CDR3aa: CASSFWRGGLGEQFF
abundance: few; d_gene: TRBD1; v_gene: TRBV6-1; j_gene: TRBJ1-3; CDR3nt: TGTGCCAGCAGTGAAACAGGGGGCCCGAACACCATATATTTT; CDR3aa: CASSETGGPNTIYF
abundance: NA; d_gene: NA; v_gene: TRBV2; j_gene: TRBJ1-6; CDR3nt: TGTGCCAGCAACTTACAGGCTTCACCCCTCCACTTT; CDR3aa: CASNLQASPLHF
abundance: NA; d_gene: TRBD1; v_gene: TRBV18; j_gene: TRBJ2-2; CDR3nt: TGTGCCAGCTCGGAGGCAGGGGGCTACACCGGGGAGCTGTTTTTT; CDR3aa: CASSEAGGYTGELFF
abundance: NA; d_gene: TRBD1; v_gene: TRBV10-3; j_gene: TRBJ1-1; CDR3nt: TGTGCCATCTCCACAGGGGGCAACCCCGCAGCCACTGAAGCTTTCTTT; CDR3aa: CAISTGGNPAATEAFF
abundance: once; d_gene: TRBD1; v_gene: TRBV23-1; j_gene: TRBJ2-3; CDR3nt: TGCGCCAGCAGTCAATGGACAGGGCCAGATACGCAGTATTTT; CDR3aa: CASSQWTGPDTQYF
abundance: NA; d_gene: TRBD1; v_gene: TRBV5-4; j_gene: TRBJ2-4; CDR3nt: TGTGCCAGCGGGACAGGGGGAAACATTCAGTACTTC; CDR3aa: CASGTGGNIQYF
abundance: few; d_gene: NA; v_gene: TRBV5-1; j_gene: TRBJ2-3; CDR3nt: TGCGCCAGCAGACATTTAGCGGAAAGCACAGATACGCAGTATTTT; CDR3aa: CASRHLAESTDTQYF
abundance: NA; d_gene: NA; v_gene: TRBV7-3; j_gene: TRBJ2-1; CDR3nt: TGTGCCAGCAGCCCGACTAGTACTGAGCAGTTCTTC; CDR3aa: CASSPTSTEQFF
abundance: NA; d_gene: NA; v_gene: TRBV19; j_gene: TRBJ2-2; CDR3nt: TGTGCCAGTAGATTACAGGGAGACACCGGGGAGCTGTTTTTT; CDR3aa: CASRLQGDTGELFF
abundance: NA; d_gene: TRBD1; v_gene: TRBV6-5; j_gene: TRBJ1-3; CDR3nt: TGTGCCAGCAGTGACAGGGTTGGAAACACCATATATTTT; CDR3aa: CASSDRVGNTIYF
abundance: NA; d_gene: NA; v_gene: TRBV11-2; j_gene: TRBJ1-2; CDR3nt: TGTGCCAGCAGCTTAGACCGTGGGAGGGGCTACACCTTC; CDR3aa: CASSLDRGRGYTF
abundance: NA; d_gene: NA; v_gene: TRBV6-5; j_gene: TRBJ1-5; CDR3nt: TGTGCCAGCAGTTACGGAGGGACTCAGCCCCAGCATTTT; CDR3aa: CASSYGGTQPQHF
abundance: NA; d_gene: NA; v_gene: TRBV6-1; j_gene: TRBJ1-5; CDR3nt: TGTGCCAGCATGAGGGAAATCAATCAGCCCCAGCATTTT; CDR3aa: CASMREINQPQHF
abundance: few; d_gene: TRBD2; v_gene: TRBV11-2; j_gene: TRBJ2-1; CDR3nt: TGTGCCAGCAGCCCGCGGCTAGCGGAGACCTACAATGAGCAGTTCTTC; CDR3aa: CASSPRLAETYNEQFF
abundance: NA; d_gene: NA; v_gene: TRBV5-1; j_gene: TRBJ2-2; CDR3nt: TGCGCCAGCAGCTTGGTTGGGTCAGGGTTCGGCGGGGAGCTGTTTTTT; CDR3aa: CASSLVGSGFGGELFF
abundance: NA; d_gene: NA; v_gene: TRBV18; j_gene: TRBJ1-2; CDR3nt: TGTGCCAGCTCTGACAGCCCGGGCCAAGGCGCAGGCTACACCTTC; CDR3aa: CASSDSPGQGAGYTF
abundance: few; d_gene: TRBD1; v_gene: TRBV7-9; j_gene: TRBJ2-3; CDR3nt: TGTGCCAGCAGCTTAGAGGGACAGCCCATAAGGGTTCAGTATTTT; CDR3aa: CASSLEGQPIRVQYF
abundance: NA; d_gene: TRBD1; v_gene: TRBV9; j_gene: TRBJ2-2; CDR3nt: TGTGCCAGCAGCGCGGACAGGGGAGGTACCGGGGAGCTGTTTTTT; CDR3aa: CASSADRGGTGELFF
abundance: NA; d_gene: NA; v_gene: TRBV28; j_gene: TRBJ2-7; CDR3nt: TGTGCCAGCAGTCAGACAGGTACCTACGAGCAGTACTTC; CDR3aa: CASSQTGTYEQYF
abundance: once; d_gene: NA; v_gene: TRBV5-6; j_gene: TRBJ1-1; CDR3nt: TGTGCCAGCAGCCGGGGGTTCTCTGAAGCTTTCTTT; CDR3aa: CASSRGFSEAFF
abundance: NA; d_gene: NA; v_gene: TRBV7-9; j_gene: TRBJ1-1; CDR3nt: TGTGCCAGCAGCTTAGAACGGGAAGGCTTATGGAACACTGAAGCTTTCTTT; CDR3aa: CASSLEREGLWNTEAFF
abundance: NA; d_gene: TRBD1; v_gene: TRBV5-6; j_gene: TRBJ2-7; CDR3nt: TGTGCCAGCAGCCCCGGACAGGGGGCCTACGAGCAGTACTTC; CDR3aa: CASSPGQGAYEQYF
abundance: few; d_gene: TRBD2; v_gene: TRBV2; j_gene: TRBJ2-7; CDR3nt: TGTGCCACCGGGGTCAGCGGGATCGAGCAGTACTTC; CDR3aa: CATGVSGIEQYF
abundance: NA; d_gene: NA; v_gene: TRBV27; j_gene: TRBJ1-2; CDR3nt: TGTGCCAGCAGTTCCTACAGGGATGAAGGCTACACCTTC; CDR3aa: CASSSYRDEGYTF
abundance: NA; d_gene: TRBD1; v_gene: TRBV6-6; j_gene: TRBJ1-2; CDR3nt: TGTGCCAGCAGTTATCAGGGGGGACGGGATGGCTACACCTTC; CDR3aa: CASSYQGGRDGYTF
abundance: NA; d_gene: TRBD1; v_gene: TRBV5-5; j_gene: TRBJ2-2; CDR3nt: TGTGCCAGCAGCTTGACCGACAGGGGGAACACCGGGGAGCTGTTTTTT; CDR3aa: CASSLTDRGNTGELFF
abundance: few; d_gene: TRBD1; v_gene: TRBV19; j_gene: TRBJ1-1; CDR3nt: TGTGCCAGTAGTATCTTTGGGACAGGGGACACTGAAGCTTTCTTT; CDR3aa: CASSIFGTGDTEAFF
abundance: NA; d_gene: NA; v_gene: TRBV5-1; j_gene: TRBJ2-1; CDR3nt: TGCGCCAGCAGAAAAACTAGCTCCTACAATGAGCAGTTCTTC; CDR3aa: CASRKTSSYNEQFF